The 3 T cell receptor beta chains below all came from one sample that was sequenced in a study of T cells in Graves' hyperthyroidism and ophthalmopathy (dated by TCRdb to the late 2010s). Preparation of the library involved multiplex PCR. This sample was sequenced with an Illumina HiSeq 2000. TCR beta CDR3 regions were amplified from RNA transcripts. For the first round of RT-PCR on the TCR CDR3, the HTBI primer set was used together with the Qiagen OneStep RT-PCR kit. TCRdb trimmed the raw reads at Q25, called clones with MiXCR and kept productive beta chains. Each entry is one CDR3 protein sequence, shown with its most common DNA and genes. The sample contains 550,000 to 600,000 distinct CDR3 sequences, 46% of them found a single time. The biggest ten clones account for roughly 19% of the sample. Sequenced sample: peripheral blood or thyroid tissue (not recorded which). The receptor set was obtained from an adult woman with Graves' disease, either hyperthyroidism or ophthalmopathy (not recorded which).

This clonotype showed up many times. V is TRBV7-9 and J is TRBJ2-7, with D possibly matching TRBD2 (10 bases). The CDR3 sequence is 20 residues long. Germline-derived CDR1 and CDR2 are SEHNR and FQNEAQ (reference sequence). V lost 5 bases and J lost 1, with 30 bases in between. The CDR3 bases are TGTGCCAGCAGCCCGGGTCCCGGACAGGGGTGGACTAGCGGTTCCTACGAGCAGTACTTC. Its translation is CASSPGPGQGWTSGSYEQYF.

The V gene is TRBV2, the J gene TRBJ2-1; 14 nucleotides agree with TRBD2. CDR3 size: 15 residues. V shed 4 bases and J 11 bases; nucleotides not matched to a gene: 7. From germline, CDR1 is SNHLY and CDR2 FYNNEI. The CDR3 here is CASSGLAGGEGQQFF. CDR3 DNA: TGTGCCAGCAGTGGACTAGCGGGAGGGGAGGGGCAGCAGTTCTTC.

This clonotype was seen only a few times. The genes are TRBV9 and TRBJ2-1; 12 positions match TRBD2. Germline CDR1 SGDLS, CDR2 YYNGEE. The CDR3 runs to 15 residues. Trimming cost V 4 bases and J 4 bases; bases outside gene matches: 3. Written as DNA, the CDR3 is TGTGCCAGCAGCCGGACTAGCGGGGATTACAATGAGCAGTTCTTC. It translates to CASSRTSGDYNEQFF.